The TCR beta chain described here comes from a study of shared clonotypes between healthy human individuals. The CDR3 extends over 12 amino acids. Profiling relied on immunoSEQ multiplex PCR, and the TCRdb table lists in-frame clones only, not all of them. The sample records more than 2 million clones, 85% to 95% being singletons. Details on this clone: Its antigen is currently unknown.

Study results and caveats: Non-shared clonotypes had lower generation probabilities than those shared by all four donors.

Participating donors were healthy, HIV-negative adults free of recent acute infections or vaccinations. This clonotype was obtained from a man between 18 and 29 years old in good health. Sequencing was performed on naive CD4+ T cells sorted from blood. As to subset: CD45RA+ positively selected. The chain recombines TRBV21-1 with TRBJ1-2. TRBV21-1 is recorded as a pseudogene. In DNA form, the CDR3 reads TGTGCCAGCAGCAAAGCTAATAGGGATGGGGTCTTC. Translated, it gives CASSKANRDGVF.